This is a list of T cell receptor beta chains from one sample in a study of memory CD4+ T cells and cytomegalovirus serostatus. Assay used: immunoSEQ multiplex PCR; TCRdb lists only in-frame clones, some missing. The table has approximately 53,000 clones, 60% to 80% seen once. The sample taken for sequencing was memory CD4+ T cells from blood. The origin of the receptors is an adult in good health and CMV-seronegative. Both conserved end residues are part of each CDR3. Each record gives: V gene, J gene, CDR3 protein.

TRBV28,TRBJ2-7,CASSLWTQLAGTIYEQYF
TRBV5-6,TRBJ2-6,CASSSEGTGGWANVLTF
TRBV4-1,TRBJ2-7,CASSSGGGSRRSYEQYF
TRBV29-1,TRBJ2-1,CSVEWDRVGQWGEQFF
TRBV29-1,TRBJ2-7,CSVGPDPYEQYF
TRBV30,TRBJ2-7,CAWSRFGGSYEQYF
TRBV6-4,TRBJ2-3,CASPIDRASGTQYF
TRBV23-1,TRBJ1-5,CATKRTGPHQPQHF
TRBV28,TRBJ2-7,CASSFKGRTKGQYF
TRBV19,TRBJ2-7,CASSFRSGEQYF
TRBV19,TRBJ2-7,CASSMNSGSGSYEQYF
TRBV29-1,TRBJ2-7,CSVATGTAYEQYF
TRBV6-1,TRBJ2-1,CASSVYGTQNNEQFF
TRBV19,TRBJ2-2,CASSFPPGHNTGELFF
TRBV7-9,TRBJ1-5,CASSLVGGTQHF
TRBV7-9,TRBJ2-3,CASSLGQVGAQRDTQYF
TRBV7-6,TRBJ2-3,CASSLESGASTDTQYF
TRBV27,TRBJ2-3,CASRDRGSTDTQYF
TRBV15,TRBJ1-1,CATSRRQGPNTEAFF
TRBV7-3,TRBJ2-1,CASSPLAGSSYNEQFF
TRBV28,TRBJ1-2,CASSSGTAGSYGYTF
TRBV7-9,TRBJ2-7,CASSSSLAAEQYF
TRBV28,TRBJ2-7,CASSLPGTPSSYEQYF
TRBV5-4,TRBJ2-3,CASSFGTGVLNTQYF
TRBV14,TRBJ2-7,CASSPGAFGFEQYF
TRBV4-1,TRBJ2-3,CASSLNTGTQYF
TRBV6-6,TRBJ2-1,CASSYGSLQNEQFF
TRBV7-7,TRBJ2-3,CASSLDGEHTQYF
TRBV18,TRBJ2-7,CASSPQASGSYEQYF
TRBV5-4,TRBJ2-7,CASSLLQRGAGEQYF
TRBV19,TRBJ2-1,CASTPDRSHSYNEQFF
TRBV6-6,TRBJ1-1,CASSYHGTEAFF
TRBV7-9,TRBJ1-2,CASSLGTTGSMYGYTF
TRBV7-3,TRBJ2-4,CASSLTLAGVGKNIQYF
TRBV14,TRBJ1-2,CASSLLALYGYTF
TRBV28,TRBJ2-7,CASRMGQGSYEQYF
TRBV6-6,TRBJ2-7,CASSSQGGSEQYF
TRBV6-6,TRBJ2-7,CASSSHRDRGDEQYF
TRBV29-1,TRBJ2-1,CSVEGSSGAVRFF
TRBV6-1,TRBJ1-3,CASSEAVGGGGNTIYF